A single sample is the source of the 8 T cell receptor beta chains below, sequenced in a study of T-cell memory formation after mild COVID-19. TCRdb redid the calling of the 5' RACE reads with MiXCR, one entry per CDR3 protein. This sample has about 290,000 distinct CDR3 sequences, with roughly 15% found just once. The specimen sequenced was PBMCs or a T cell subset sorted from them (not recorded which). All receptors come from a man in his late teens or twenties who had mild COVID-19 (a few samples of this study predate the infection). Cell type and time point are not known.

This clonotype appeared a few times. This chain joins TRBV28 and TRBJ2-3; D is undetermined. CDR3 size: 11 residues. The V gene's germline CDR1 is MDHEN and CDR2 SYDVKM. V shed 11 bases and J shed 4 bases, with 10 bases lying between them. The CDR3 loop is CALAQSDTQYF. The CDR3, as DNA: TGTGCCCTGGCCCAATCAGATACGCAGTATTTT.

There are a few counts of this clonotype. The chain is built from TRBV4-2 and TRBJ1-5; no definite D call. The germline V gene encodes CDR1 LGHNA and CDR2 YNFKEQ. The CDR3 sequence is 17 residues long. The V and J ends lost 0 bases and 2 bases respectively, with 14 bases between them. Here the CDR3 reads CASSQDLASKGNQPQHF. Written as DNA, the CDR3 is TGTGCCAGCAGCCAAGATCTAGCTTCCAAGGGCAATCAGCCCCAGCATTTT.

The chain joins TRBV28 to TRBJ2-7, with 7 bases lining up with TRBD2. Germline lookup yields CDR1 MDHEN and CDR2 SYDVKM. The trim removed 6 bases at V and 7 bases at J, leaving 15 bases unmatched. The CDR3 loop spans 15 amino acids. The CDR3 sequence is CASSTLGTPGREQYF. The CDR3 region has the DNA TGTGCCAGCAGCACCCTCGGGACTCCCGGGAGGGAGCAGTACTTC.

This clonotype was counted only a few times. The CDR3 sequence: CASSLAPMGSYGIYGYTF. CDR3 DNA: TGTGCCAGCAGCTTAGCTCCGATGGGGTCGTACGGTATCTATGGCTACACCTTC. This chain uses TRBV7-6 with TRBJ1-2; D gene unclear. Germline V gene sequence: CDR1 SGHVS, CDR2 FNYEAQ. The CDR3 covers 18 residues. The germline V and J ends were trimmed by 0 bases and 4 bases, with 21 bases remaining between them.

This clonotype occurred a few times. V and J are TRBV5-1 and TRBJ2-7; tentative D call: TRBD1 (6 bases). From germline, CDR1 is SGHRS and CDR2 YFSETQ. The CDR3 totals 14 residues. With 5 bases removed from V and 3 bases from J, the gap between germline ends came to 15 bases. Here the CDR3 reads CASRPTADSYEQYF. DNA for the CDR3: TGCGCCAGCAGGCCCACTGCGGACAGCTACGAGCAGTACTTC.

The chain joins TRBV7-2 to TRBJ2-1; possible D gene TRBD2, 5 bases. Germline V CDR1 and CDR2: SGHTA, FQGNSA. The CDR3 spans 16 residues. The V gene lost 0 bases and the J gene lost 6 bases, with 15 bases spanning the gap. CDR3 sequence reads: CASSLAPGPRANEQFF. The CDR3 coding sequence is TGTGCCAGCAGCTTAGCTCCGGGTCCGCGGGCCAATGAGCAGTTCTTC. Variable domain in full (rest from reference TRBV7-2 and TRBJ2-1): GAGVSQSPSNKVTEKGKDVELRCDPISGHTALYWYRQSLGQGLEFLIYFQGNSAPDKSGLPSDRFSAERTGGSVSTLTIQRTQQEDSAVYLCASSLAPGPRANEQFFGPGTRLTVL.

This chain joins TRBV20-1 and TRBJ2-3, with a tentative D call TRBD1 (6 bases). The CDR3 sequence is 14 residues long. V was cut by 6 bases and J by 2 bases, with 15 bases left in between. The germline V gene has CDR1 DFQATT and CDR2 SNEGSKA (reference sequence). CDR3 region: CSAGTTDHTDTQYF. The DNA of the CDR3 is TGCAGTGCAGGGACAACGGACCACACAGATACGCAGTATTTT.

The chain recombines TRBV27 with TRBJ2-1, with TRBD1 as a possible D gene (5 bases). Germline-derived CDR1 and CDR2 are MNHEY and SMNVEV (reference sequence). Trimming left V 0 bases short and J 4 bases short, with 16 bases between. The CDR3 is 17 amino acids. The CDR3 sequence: CASSLSQGALPYNEQFF. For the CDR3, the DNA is TGTGCCAGCAGTTTATCACAAGGGGCGCTCCCTTACAATGAGCAGTTCTTC.